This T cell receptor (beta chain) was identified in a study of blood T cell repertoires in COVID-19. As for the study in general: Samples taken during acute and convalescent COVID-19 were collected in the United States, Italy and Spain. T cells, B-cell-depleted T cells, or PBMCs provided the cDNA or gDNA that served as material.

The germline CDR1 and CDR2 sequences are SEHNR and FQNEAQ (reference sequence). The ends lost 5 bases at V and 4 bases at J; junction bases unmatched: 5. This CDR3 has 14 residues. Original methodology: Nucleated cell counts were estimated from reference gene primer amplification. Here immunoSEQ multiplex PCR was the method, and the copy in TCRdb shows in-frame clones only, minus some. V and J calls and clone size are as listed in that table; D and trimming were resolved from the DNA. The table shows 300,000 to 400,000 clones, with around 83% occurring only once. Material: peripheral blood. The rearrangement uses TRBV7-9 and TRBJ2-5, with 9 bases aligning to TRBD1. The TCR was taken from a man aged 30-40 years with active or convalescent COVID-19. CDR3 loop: CASSPGQGRETQYF. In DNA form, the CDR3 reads TGTGCCAGCAGCCCGGGACAGGGTCGAGAGACCCAGTACTTC.